A single sample is the source of the 5 T cell receptor beta chains below, sequenced in a study of molecular identifiers for immune sequencing clone quantification. TCRdb redid the calling of the PCR reads with MiXCR, one entry per CDR3 protein. The sample has around 470,000 distinct CDR3 sequences, 20% to 25% seen once; the top ten hold more than 0.8%. The sequenced sample was naive CD8+ T cells from blood, with Jurkat cell RNA spiked in. The subset was: FACS-sorted CD8+CD4-CCR7+CD45RA+ naive T cells. The source is a human donor in good health. Some libraries in this study had Jurkat cell RNA spiked in.

This clonotype was recorded at least ten times. The rearrangement joins TRBV9 to TRBJ2-7, with D tentatively TRBD1 or TRBD2 (5 bases each). In germline, CDR1 is SGDLS, CDR2 YYNGEE. The CDR3 is 13 amino acids. Trimming pared 7 bases from V and 3 bases from J, leaving 14 bases between. CDR3 sequence reads: CASGTASGYEQYF. CDR3 DNA: TGTGCCAGCGGGACCGCCTCAGGCTACGAGCAGTACTTC.

This sequence joins TRBV5-3 and TRBJ1-5, with D tentatively TRBD1 (6 bases). TRBV5-3 is an ORF, and what it does is uncertain. Trimming removed 10 bases at V and 3 bases at J, with 20 bases between. This CDR3 has 15 amino acids. CDR3 amino acids: CAGSLSQGSNQPQHF. CDR3 coding DNA: TGTGCCGGCAGCTTGTCACAGGGATCCAATCAGCCCCAGCATTTT.

Turning to this clonotype: A much larger clonotype is one base distant, so this may be a read error. The rearrangement links TRBV7-9 to TRBJ2-6, with 7 bases lining up with TRBD1. This CDR3 spans 19 amino acids. Germline CDR1 reads SEHNR; CDR2 reads FQNEAQ (reference sequence). Germline trimming cut 5 bases from V and 1 base from J; bases unmatched to any gene: 14. Written as DNA, the CDR3 is TGTGCCAGCAGCGCAGAACCCGGACAGGAGATATCTGGGGCCAACGTCCTGACTTTC. This sequence encodes CASSAEPGQEISGANVLTF. The full variable domain, completed using reference TRBV7-9 and TRBJ2-6, is DTGVSQNPRHKITKRGQNVTFRCDPISEHNRLYWYRQTLGQGPEFLTYFQNEAQLEKSRLLSDRFSAERPKGSFSTLEIQRTEQGDSAMYLCASSAEPGQEISGANVLTFGAGSRLTVL.

Comments on this clonotype: A much larger clone sits a single nucleotide away, making a read error possible. This rearrangement joins TRBV12-3 or TRBV12-4 to TRBJ1-6; unclear D gene. This CDR3 region has 15 residues. The CDR3 DNA follows: TGTGCCAGCGGTTTAGCGTCGGGAGGATATTCACCCCTCCACTTT. Its protein product is CASGLASGGYSPLHF.

This clonotype was observed a few times. This sequence joins TRBV27 and TRBJ2-1, with D perhaps matching TRBD2 (5 bases). Germline CDR1 and CDR2: MNHEY and SMNVEV (reference sequence). V was pared by 10 bases and J by 5 bases, with 12 bases between. There are 12 residues in the CDR3. The CDR3 loop is CATSGMDNEQFF. The CDR3 region has the DNA TGTGCCACTTCCGGGATGGACAATGAGCAGTTCTTC.